The T cell receptor (beta chain) described here comes from a study of identical twins. Overall study results and limits: There was more out-of-frame TCR alpha sharing in monozygotic twins than models estimated. Cross-sectional statistical analysis, not tracking of the same donors, underpinned the conclusions.

TCRdb itself ran the 5' RACE reads through MiXCR, one entry per CDR3 protein. The table has 450,000 to 600,000 distinct CDR3 sequences, about 22% seen once. This clonotype occurred a few times. Its antigen is unidentified. Germline CDR1 DFQATT, CDR2 SNEGSKA (reference sequence). V lost 5 bases and J lost 12, with 23 bases in between. CDR3 length: 14 residues. In addition, the sample was reused for a study of yellow fever vaccine responses in identical twins.

The receptor was isolated from a woman in her late teens or twenties in good health. This rearrangement joins TRBV20-1 to TRBJ2-1, with TRBD2 as a possible D gene (6 bases). The sequenced material came from CD4+ T cells sorted from blood. The CDR3 here is CSAPSAGRPGAQFF. The DNA for the CDR3 is TGCAGTGCTCCTTCGGCGGGGAGGCCCGGGGCGCAGTTCTTC.